The clone carrying this T cell receptor (beta chain) was found once. Its antigen is undetermined. TCRdb re-called clones via MiXCR from the PCR reads. Here the sample spans tens of thousands of clones, 20% to 30% being singletons. Every patient underwent thyroid surgery untreated. The sample is drawn from a study of metastatic and nonmetastatic thyroid tumors. About the research overall: It was across blood and tumor or nodule tissue from malignant and benign thyroid patients that repertoires were compared. General study findings and limits: Patients with malignant thyroid tumors reportedly had significantly higher TCR beta diversity than those with benign nodules, in blood and tumor.

Germline V lookup: CDR1 ENHRY, CDR2 SYGVKD. V lost 0 bases, J lost 5 bases, and 11 bases lay in between. There are 15 residues in the CDR3. Sequencing was performed on tumor tissue. The chain uses TRBV10-3 and TRBJ2-4; TRBD1 might be the D (6 bases). This TCR came from a female donor with papillary thyroid cancer or a benign thyroid nodule (not recorded which). Some clones in this sample may be carry-over from other donors' samples. DNA of the CDR3: TGTGCCATCAGTGAGTCCAGTGGGGGCGAAAACATTCAGTACTTC. Amino acid sequence: CAISESSGGENIQYF.